Below, 4 T cell receptor beta chains from the same sample are listed, as sequenced in a study of T cell repertoires in cytomegalovirus infection. Each CDR3 protein gets one entry after TCRdb re-called the reads with MiXCR. Of approximately 630,000 distinct CDR3 sequences in the sample, approximately 25% were seen once. The source material was CD8+ T cells from PBMCs. These receptors came from a human donor in good health (CMV status not recorded). Some clones in this sample may be carry-over from other donors' samples.

This clonotype was counted at least ten times. This chain links TRBV7-8 with TRBJ2-2; no firm D call. The CDR3 runs 15 residues. Germline V gene lookup returns CDR1 SGHVS and CDR2 FQNEAQ. Trimming took off 4 bases at V and 0 bases at J, with 9 bases between the two ends. The DNA for the CDR3 is TGTGCCAGCAGCTCCGACATACCGAACACCGGGGAGCTGTTTTTT. Translated: CASSSDIPNTGELFF.

V and J are TRBV5-5 and TRBJ2-7, with a possible D match to TRBD1 (5 bases). The CDR3 loop spans 14 amino acids. Trimming cost V 0 bases and J 1 base, with 8 bases left between them. CDR1 and CDR2 (germline): SGHKS, YYEKEE (reference sequence). The CDR3 nucleotides are TGTGCCAGCAGCTTGGAGGGGATTTCCTACGAGCAGTACGTC. It specifies CASSLEGISYEQYV.

This clonotype has only a few counts. CDR3 protein: CSGSWDRGYEQYF. Here the CDR3 DNA reads TGCAGCGGGTCCTGGGACAGGGGCTACGAGCAGTACTTC. The chain is built from TRBV29-1 and TRBJ2-7; 10 nucleotides agree with TRBD1. After removal of 7 bases from V and 3 bases from J, the junction contained 6 bases not matched to a gene. Germline V gene lookup returns CDR1 SQVTM and CDR2 ANQGSEA. This CDR3 spans 13 amino acids.

This sequence joins TRBV20-1 and TRBJ1-6; D gene uncertain. CDR3 length equals 15 residues. V gave up 2 bases and J gave up 8 bases, with 16 bases separating them. Germline V lookup: CDR1 DFQATT, CDR2 SNEGSKA (reference sequence). The CDR3 coding sequence is TGCAGTGCTAGACTAGTGGATATTAAAGATTCACCCCTCCACTTT. Its translation: CSARLVDIKDSPLHF.